This T cell receptor beta chain is drawn from a study of shared clonotypes between healthy human individuals. TCRdb's table, derived via immunoSEQ multiplex PCR, lists solely in-frame clones and lacks some. The repertoire holds about 2.1 million clones, with 85% to 95% as singletons. V was clipped by 3 bases and J by 2 bases; unmatched bases: 10. CDR1 and CDR2 (germline): SGHKS, YYEKEE (reference sequence). The CDR3 consists of 16 residues. CD45RO-negative CD8 cells positively selected for CCR7 made up the naive population, which excluded terminally differentiated effector memory CD45RA+ cells. Source material: naive CD8+ T cells from PBMCs. This rearrangement joins TRBV5-5 to TRBJ1-2; 7 bases map to TRBD1. This receptor was taken from a man in his late teens or twenties in good health. Some clones in this sample may be carry-over from other donors' samples. CDR3 sequence reads: CASSYGTEGLNYGYTF. CDR3 in DNA: TGTGCCAGCAGCTACGGGACAGAAGGATTGAACTATGGCTACACCTTC. The whole variable domain, filled in from reference TRBV5-5 and TRBJ1-2, reads DAGVTQSPTHLIKTRGQQVTLRCSPISGHKSVSWYQQVLGQGPQFIFQYYEKEERGRGNFPDRFSARQFPNYSSELNVNALLLGDSALYLCASSYGTEGLNYGYTFGSGTRLTVV.